This entry is about one TCR beta chain. The same CDR3 can be traced to other DNA sequences in this sample. Cells designated naive CD8 were CD45RO-negative and were positively selected for CCR7, with terminally differentiated effector memory CD45RA+ cells excluded. This sample was included in a study of shared clonotypes between healthy human individuals. Study at large: Participating donors consisted of two women and a few men aged 18 to 49.

The V and J ends lost 3 bases and 4 bases respectively, with 7 bases between them. Germline lookup yields CDR1 SGHAT and CDR2 FQNNGV. The CDR3 length is 12 residues. Only in-frame clones appear in the TCRdb table, and some are missing; sequencing was by immunoSEQ multiplex PCR. The table includes about 2 million clones, about 94% detected once. The sequenced material came from naive CD8+ T cells sorted from blood. V is TRBV11-2 and J is TRBJ2-7; D is ambiguous. This receptor was identified in a young man in good health. The CDR3 reads CASSLAGYEQYF. The DNA of the CDR3 is TGTGCCAGCAGCTTGGCAGGATACGAGCAGTACTTC. The variable domain in full, with the rest retrieved from reference TRBV11-2 and TRBJ2-7, is EAGVAQSPRYKIIEKRQSVAFWCNPISGHATLYWYQQILGQGPKLLIQFQNNGVVDDSQLPKDRFSAERLKGVDSTLKIQPAKLEDSAVYLCASSLAGYEQYFGPGTRLTVT.